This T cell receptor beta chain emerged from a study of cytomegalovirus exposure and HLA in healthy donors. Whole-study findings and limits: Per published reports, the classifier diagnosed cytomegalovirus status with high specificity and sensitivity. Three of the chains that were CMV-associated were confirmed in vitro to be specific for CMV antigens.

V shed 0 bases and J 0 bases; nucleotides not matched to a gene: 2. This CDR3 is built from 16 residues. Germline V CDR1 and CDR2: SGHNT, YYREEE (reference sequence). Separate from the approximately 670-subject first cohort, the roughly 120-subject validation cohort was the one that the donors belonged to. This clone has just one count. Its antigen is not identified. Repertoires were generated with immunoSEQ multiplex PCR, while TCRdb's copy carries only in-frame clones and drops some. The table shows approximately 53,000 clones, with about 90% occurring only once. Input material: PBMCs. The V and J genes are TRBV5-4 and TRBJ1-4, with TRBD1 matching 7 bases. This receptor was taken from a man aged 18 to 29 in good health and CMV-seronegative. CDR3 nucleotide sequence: TGTGCCAGCAGCTTGGGTGGGACAGCAACTAATGAAAAACTGTTTTTT. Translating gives CASSLGGTATNEKLFF.